One sample yielded the 2 T cell receptor beta chains listed below, sequenced in a study of monozygotic twins with inflammatory bowel disease (dated by TCRdb to between 2018 and 2021). Library construction relied on 5' RACE. For sequencing, an Illumina HiSeq 2500 was employed. Reprocessed by TCRdb, the reads give a single entry per CDR3 protein sequence, without DNA. In this sample's table one finds under 350,000 distinct CDR3 sequences. Over 5% of the sample goes to the ten largest clones. The sample was blood. Every receptor here comes from a human donor with ulcerative colitis or Crohn's disease, or a healthy co-twin of an affected twin (not recorded which).

V is TRBV12-3 or TRBV12-4 and J is TRBJ2-1. The CDR3 has 14 amino acids. CDR3 amino acids: CASSLAVLINEQFF.

V and J are TRBV20-1 and TRBJ1-2. Germline values: CDR1 DFQATT, CDR2 SNEGSKA (reference sequence). The CDR3 length is 14 residues. CDR3 loop: CSARDLVGYYGYTF.